This T cell receptor beta chain was obtained from a study of T cell responses to AZD1222 COVID-19 vaccine. Overall study results and limits: The study sampled repertoires only after the peak T cell response.

Measured with immunoSEQ multiplex PCR; TCRdb has only the in-frame clones, and not every one. In the table there are 100,000 or so clones, over 75% of which are singletons. In germline, CDR1 is KGHSH, CDR2 LQKENI. This CDR3 has 15 residues. V lost 0 bases and J 3 bases, leaving 8 bases between the germline ends. In regard to this clone: Its antigen remains unidentified.

The V and J genes are TRBV18 and TRBJ2-2; D call uncertain. This sequence originates from an adult in good health. Material: peripheral blood, obtained on day 0 of AZD1222 vaccination. CDR3: CASSPPGLDTGELFF. The CDR3 coding sequence is TGTGCCAGCTCACCACCGGGGTTGGACACCGGGGAGCTGTTTTTT. Based on the CDR3 plus reference TRBV18 and TRBJ2-2, the full variable domain is NAGVMQNPRHLVRRRGQEARLRCSPMKGHSHVYWYRQLPEEGLKFMVYLQKENIIDESGMPKERFSAEFPKEGPSILRIQQVVRGDSAAYFCASSPPGLDTGELFFGEGSRLTVL.